This T cell receptor beta chain was profiled in a study of T-cell reconstitution after alpha-beta-depleted transplantation in children (TCRdb year 2016). Turning to the overall study: Using TCR repertoire profiling, the study followed T-cell immune reconstitution in a quantitative way in children after TCRalphabeta/CD19-depleted allogeneic hematopoietic cell transplantation.

About this clonotype: It has no known antigen specificity. A much bigger clone sits one base away, suggesting this may be a read error.

Receptors were amplified or captured by PCR. Sequencing instrument: Illumina HiSeq 2500. To normalize quantification of the TCRbeta repertoire, the TCR libraries were built with molecular barcoding that relied on unique molecular identifiers. TCRdb handled the public reads itself, with Q25 trimming in fastp and clone calling in MiXCR, and kept productive beta chains. Every CDR3 protein is listed once, alongside the most common genes and DNA of its rows. This sample comprises a few hundred thousand distinct CDR3 sequences, over 9% of them detected only once. The ten largest clonotypes hold 2% to 2.5% of the sample. The CDR3, cysteine through phenylalanine, is 12 amino acids long. Only the CDR3 region is kept as DNA, spanning 36 bases read in frame from base 1. V is cut back by 6 bases and J by 15 bases, with 10 bases in the junction unmatched.

The source was PBMCs from the stem cell graft donor, collected from the stem cell graft. The chain is assembled from TRBV12-3 or TRBV12-4 and TRBJ2-1, and 8 bases in between align with TRBD1. This TCR was sampled from a human donor who donated a stem cell graft to a child with acute lymphoblastic leukemia. CDR3 sequence: CASSATGGDWFF. The base sequence is TGTGCCAGCAGCGCTACAGGGGGTGATTGGTTCTTC.